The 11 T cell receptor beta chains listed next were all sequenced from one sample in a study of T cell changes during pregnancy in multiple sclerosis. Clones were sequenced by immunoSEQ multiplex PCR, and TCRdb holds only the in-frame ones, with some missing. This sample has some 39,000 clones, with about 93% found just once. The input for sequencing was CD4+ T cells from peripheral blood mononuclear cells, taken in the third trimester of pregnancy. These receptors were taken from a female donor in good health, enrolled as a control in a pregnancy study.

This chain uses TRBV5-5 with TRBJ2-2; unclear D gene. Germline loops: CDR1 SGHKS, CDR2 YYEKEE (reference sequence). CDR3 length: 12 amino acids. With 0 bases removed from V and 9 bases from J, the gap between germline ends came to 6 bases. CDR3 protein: CASSLVFRELFF. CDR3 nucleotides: TGTGCCAGCAGCTTGGTCTTCCGGGAGCTGTTTTTT.

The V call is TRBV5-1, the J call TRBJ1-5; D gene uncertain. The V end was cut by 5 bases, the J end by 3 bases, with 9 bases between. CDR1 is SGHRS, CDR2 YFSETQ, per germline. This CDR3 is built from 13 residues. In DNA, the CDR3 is TGCGCCAGCAGGGATCGGGACAATCAGCCCCAGCATTTT. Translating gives CASRDRDNQPQHF.

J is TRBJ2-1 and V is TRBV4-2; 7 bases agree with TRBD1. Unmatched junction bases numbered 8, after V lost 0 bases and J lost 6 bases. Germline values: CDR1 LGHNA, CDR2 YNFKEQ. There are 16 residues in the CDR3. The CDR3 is CASSQDPTGKTNEQFF. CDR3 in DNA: TGTGCCAGCAGCCAAGATCCGACAGGGAAAACCAATGAGCAGTTCTTC.

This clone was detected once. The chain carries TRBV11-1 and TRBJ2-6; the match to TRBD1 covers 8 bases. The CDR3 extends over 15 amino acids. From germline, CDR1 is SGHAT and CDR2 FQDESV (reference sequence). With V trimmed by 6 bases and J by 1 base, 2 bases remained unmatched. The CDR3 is CASRQGVSGANVLTF. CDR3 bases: TGTGCCAGCAGACAGGGGGTATCTGGGGCCAACGTCCTGACTTTC.

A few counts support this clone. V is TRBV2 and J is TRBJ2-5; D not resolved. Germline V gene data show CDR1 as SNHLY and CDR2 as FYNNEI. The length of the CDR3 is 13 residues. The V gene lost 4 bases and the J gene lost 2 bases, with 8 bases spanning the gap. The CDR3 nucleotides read TGTGCCAGCAGTGTACTCCTACAAGAGACCCAGTACTTC. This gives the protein CASSVLLQETQYF. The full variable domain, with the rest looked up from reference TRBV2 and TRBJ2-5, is EPEVTQTPSHQVTQMGQEVILRCVPISNHLYFYWYRQILGQKVEFLVSFYNNEISEKSEIFDDQFSVERPDGSNFTLKIRSTKLEDSAMYFCASSVLLQETQYFGPGTRLLVL.

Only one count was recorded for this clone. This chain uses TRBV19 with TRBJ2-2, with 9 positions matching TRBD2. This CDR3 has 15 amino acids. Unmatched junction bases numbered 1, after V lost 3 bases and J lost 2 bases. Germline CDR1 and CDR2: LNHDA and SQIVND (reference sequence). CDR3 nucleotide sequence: TGTGCCAGTAGTATGCTAGCGGGAAACACCGGGGAGCTGTTTTTT. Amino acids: CASSMLAGNTGELFF.

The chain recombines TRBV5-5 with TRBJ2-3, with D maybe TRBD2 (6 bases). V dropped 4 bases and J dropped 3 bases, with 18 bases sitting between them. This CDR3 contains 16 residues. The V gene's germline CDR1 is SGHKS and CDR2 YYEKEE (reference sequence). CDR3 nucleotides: TGTGCCAGCAGCCTCCAGCCACGACTAGTGACAGATACGCAGTATTTT. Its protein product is CASSLQPRLVTDTQYF.

In nucleotides, the CDR3 is TGTGCCAGCAGTTCGGGGTCGGGCTTTAGCAATCAGCCCCAGCATTTT. Translating it yields CASSSGSGFSNQPQHF. This sequence joins TRBV28 and TRBJ1-5; the D is unclear. Trimming took 4 bases from V and 0 from J, leaving 13 bases between them. CDR1 is MDHEN, CDR2 SYDVKM, per germline. The CDR3 spans 16 residues.

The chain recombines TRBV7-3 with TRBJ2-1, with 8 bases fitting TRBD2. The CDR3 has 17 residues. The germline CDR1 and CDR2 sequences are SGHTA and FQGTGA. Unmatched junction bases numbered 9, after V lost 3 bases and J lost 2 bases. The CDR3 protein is CASSLRRGAHTYNEQFF. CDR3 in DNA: TGTGCCAGCAGCTTGAGGCGGGGGGCCCATACCTACAATGAGCAGTTCTTC.

CDR3 DNA: TGCGCCAGCAGCTTCGTATCCGTTACAGCTTCGAACACCGGGGAGCTGTTTTTT. Protein sequence: CASSFVSVTASNTGELFF. The chain has TRBV5-1 and TRBJ2-2; D unresolved. Trimming pared 2 bases from V and 0 bases from J, leaving 17 bases between. Per the germline V gene, CDR1 is SGHRS and CDR2 is YFSETQ. The CDR3 length is 18 residues.

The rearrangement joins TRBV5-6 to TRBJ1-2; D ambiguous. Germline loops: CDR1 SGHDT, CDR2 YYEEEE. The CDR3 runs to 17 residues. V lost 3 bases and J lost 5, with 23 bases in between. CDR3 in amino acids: CASSSLRAPIFWYGYTF. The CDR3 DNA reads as TGTGCCAGCAGCTCCCTGCGGGCGCCCATTTTTTGGTATGGCTACACCTTC.